These 10 T cell receptor beta chains came from one sample sequenced in a study of T cell responses to AZD1222 COVID-19 vaccine (dated by TCRdb to about 2021). Receptors were amplified or captured by the immunoSEQ multiplex PCR assay. Drawn from immuneACCESS, this table holds only the in-frame rearrangements with V and J called that TCRdb kept. Clones are partly lost; checked studies trace under half to an unresolved V gene and leave the rest unexplained. The sample records over 110,000 clones, about nine tenths of which are singletons. The top ten hold 1.5% to 2% of the sample. In light of the paper, this sample's time point label describes: about 28 days (+/-7) after the second vaccine dose. The material sequenced was peripheral blood, taken 28 days after the second AZD1222 dose. All receptors come from an adult who received the AZD1222 COVID-19 vaccine.

This clone has only one observation. The V gene is TRBV19, the J gene TRBJ2-1, with 13 bases lining up with TRBD2. The CDR3 covers 15 residues. From germline, CDR1 is LNHDA and CDR2 SQIVND (reference sequence). Trimming cost V 7 bases and J 5 bases; bases outside gene matches: 5. CDR3 nucleotides: TGTGCCAGTAAACTGGGACTAGCGGGAAACAATGAGCAGTTCTTC. Encoded protein: CASKLGLAGNNEQFF.

The chain recombines TRBV5-8 with TRBJ1-1; 9 bases are shared with TRBD1. The junction had 6 bases not matched to a gene; V was cut back by 4 bases and J by 8 bases. Germline CDR1 SGHTS, CDR2 YDEGEE. The CDR3 runs 13 residues. The CDR3 sequence: CASSPWTGDEAFF. The CDR3 DNA follows: TGTGCCAGCAGCCCTTGGACAGGGGACGAAGCTTTCTTT.

V is TRBV28 and J is TRBJ2-3, with a possible D match to TRBD2 (5 bases). V was clipped by 3 bases and J by 2 bases, with 12 bases between them. CDR1 MDHEN and CDR2 SYDVKM come from the germline V gene. The CDR3 extends over 15 amino acids. CDR3 residues: CASSFGQRPTDTQYF. The CDR3, as DNA: TGTGCCAGCAGTTTTGGTCAGCGGCCCACAGATACGCAGTATTTT. The entire variable domain, with the rest obtained from reference TRBV28 and TRBJ2-3, is as follows: DVKVTQSSRYLVKRTGEKVFLECVQDMDHENMFWYRQDPGLGLRLIYFSYDVKMKEKGDIPEGYSVSREKKERFSLILESASTNQTSMYLCASSFGQRPTDTQYFGPGTRLTVL.

The V gene is TRBV10-3, the J gene TRBJ2-2; D is perhaps TRBD2 (6 bases). The CDR3 length is 12 residues. Germline assignment: CDR1 ENHRY and CDR2 SYGVKD. With 8 bases removed from V and 5 bases from J, the gap between germline ends came to 9 bases. This chain's CDR3 is CAIDGGTGELFF. DNA of the CDR3: TGTGCCATCGACGGAGGGACCGGGGAGCTGTTTTTT.

This chain connects TRBV5-5 to TRBJ2-1; D may be TRBD1 or TRBD2 (7 bases each). The germline V and J ends were trimmed by 6 bases and 4 bases, with 17 bases remaining between them. Germline V gene data show CDR1 as SGHKS and CDR2 as YYEKEE (reference sequence). This CDR3 is built from 15 residues. The CDR3 spells CASTSAGGVYNEQFF. For the CDR3, the DNA is TGTGCCAGCACCTCAGCAGGGGGGGTGTACAATGAGCAGTTCTTC.

The J gene is TRBJ2-1, the V gene TRBV11-1, with no clear D. Trimming stripped 2 bases from V and 10 bases from J, with 6 bases between. Per germline, CDR1 SGHAT and CDR2 FQDESV (reference sequence). This CDR3 has 11 residues. In DNA form, the CDR3 reads TGTGCCAGCAGCTTATCGAGGGAGCAGTTCTTC. Translation: CASSLSREQFF.

The chain links TRBV15 to TRBJ2-1; 10 positions match TRBD1. After removal of 3 bases from V and 1 base from J, the junction contained 3 bases not matched to a gene. Per the germline V gene, CDR1 is LNHNV and CDR2 is YYDKDF (reference sequence). The CDR3 loop spans 16 amino acids. The CDR3 DNA reads as TGTGCCACCAGCAGCCGACAGGGGGCGTCCTACAATGAGCAGTTCTTC. Amino acids: CATSSRQGASYNEQFF.

The chain recombines TRBV5-5 with TRBJ2-3; D perhaps matches TRBD1 (6 bases). V was shortened by 4 bases and J by 4 bases, with 22 bases between the two germline ends. The germline gives CDR1 SGHKS, CDR2 YYEKEE (reference sequence). The CDR3 loop spans 17 amino acids. The CDR3 protein is CASSPRWPLGAADTQYF. The CDR3 DNA reads as TGTGCCAGCAGCCCGAGGTGGCCATTGGGGGCGGCAGATACGCAGTATTTT.

The rearrangement uses TRBV7-6 and TRBJ1-6; the D is unclear. V was shortened by 5 bases and J by 0 bases, with 11 bases between the two germline ends. Germline V lookup: CDR1 SGHVS, CDR2 FNYEAQ. The CDR3 totals 16 residues. CDR3 sequence (DNA): TGTGCCAGCAGCCTCGGGATCTCCTCCTATAATTCACCCCTCCACTTT. Protein: CASSLGISSYNSPLHF.

The DNA for the CDR3 is TGTGCCAGCAGCTTAGAACGTAGAGGATATAGCAATCAGCCCCAGCATTTT. Its protein is CASSLERRGYSNQPQHF. The genes are TRBV7-8 and TRBJ1-5; no clear D. Between the trimmed V and J ends, which lost 1 base and 0 bases, there was a span of 13 bases. The CDR3 runs to 17 residues. Germline CDR1 SGHVS, CDR2 FQNEAQ.